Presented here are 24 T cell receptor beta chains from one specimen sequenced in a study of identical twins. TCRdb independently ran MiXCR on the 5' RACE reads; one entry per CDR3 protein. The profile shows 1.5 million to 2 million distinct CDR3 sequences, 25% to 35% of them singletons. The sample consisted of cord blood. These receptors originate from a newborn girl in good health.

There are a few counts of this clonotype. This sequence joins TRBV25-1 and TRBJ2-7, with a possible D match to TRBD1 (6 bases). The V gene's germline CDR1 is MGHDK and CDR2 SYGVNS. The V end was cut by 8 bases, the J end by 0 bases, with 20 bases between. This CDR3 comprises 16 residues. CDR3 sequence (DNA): TGTGCCAGCCAAAATCGGACAGCCCAATTCTCCTACGAGCAGTACTTC. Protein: CASQNRTAQFSYEQYF.

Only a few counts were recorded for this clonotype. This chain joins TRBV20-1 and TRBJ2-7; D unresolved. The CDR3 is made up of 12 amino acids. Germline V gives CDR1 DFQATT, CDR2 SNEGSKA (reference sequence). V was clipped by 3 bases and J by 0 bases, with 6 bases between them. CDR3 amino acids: CSARTRSYEQYF. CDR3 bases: TGCAGTGCTAGGACCCGCTCCTACGAGCAGTACTTC.

CDR3 nucleotide sequence: TGTGCCAGCCACCGGACAGTTGAAGCTTTCTTT. This sequence encodes CASHRTVEAFF. This chain connects TRBV2 to TRBJ1-1; D is perhaps TRBD1 (6 bases). This CDR3 contains 11 residues. Germline V gene data show CDR1 as SNHLY and CDR2 as FYNNEI. The V end was cut by 8 bases, the J end by 7 bases, with 11 bases between.

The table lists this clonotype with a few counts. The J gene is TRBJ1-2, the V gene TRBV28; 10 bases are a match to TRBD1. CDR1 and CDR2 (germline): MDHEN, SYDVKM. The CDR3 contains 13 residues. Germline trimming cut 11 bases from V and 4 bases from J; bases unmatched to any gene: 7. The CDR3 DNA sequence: TGTGCCGCCCGACAGGGGGCCTTCTATGGCTACACCTTC. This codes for CAARQGAFYGYTF.

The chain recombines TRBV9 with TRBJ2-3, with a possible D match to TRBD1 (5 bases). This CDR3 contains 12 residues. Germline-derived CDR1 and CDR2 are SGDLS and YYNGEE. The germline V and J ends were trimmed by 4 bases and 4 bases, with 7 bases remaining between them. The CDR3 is CASSMTADTQYF. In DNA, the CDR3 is TGTGCCAGCAGCATGACAGCAGATACGCAGTATTTT.

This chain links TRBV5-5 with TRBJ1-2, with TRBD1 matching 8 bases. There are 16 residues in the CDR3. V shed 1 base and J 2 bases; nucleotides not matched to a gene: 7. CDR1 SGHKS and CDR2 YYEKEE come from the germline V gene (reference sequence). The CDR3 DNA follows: TGTGCCAGCAGCTTGCGGACAGGGCCCTGGAACTATGGCTACACCTTC. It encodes CASSLRTGPWNYGYTF.

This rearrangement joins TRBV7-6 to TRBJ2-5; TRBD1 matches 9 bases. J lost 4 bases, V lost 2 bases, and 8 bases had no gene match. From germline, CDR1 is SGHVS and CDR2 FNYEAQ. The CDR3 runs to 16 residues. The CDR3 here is CASSLNFGQGSETQYF. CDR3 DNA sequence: TGTGCCAGCAGCTTAAATTTTGGACAGGGGTCAGAGACCCAGTACTTC.

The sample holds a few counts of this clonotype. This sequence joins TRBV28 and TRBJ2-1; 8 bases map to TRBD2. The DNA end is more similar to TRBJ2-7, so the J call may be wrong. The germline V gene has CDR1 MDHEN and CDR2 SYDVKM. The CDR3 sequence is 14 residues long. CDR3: CASSNGRAYNEQYF. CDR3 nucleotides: TGTGCCAGCTCAAACGGGAGGGCCTACAATGAGCAGTACTTC.

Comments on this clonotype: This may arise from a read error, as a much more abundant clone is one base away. The CDR3 protein is CASSQAGDTYNEQFF. DNA of the CDR3: TGTGCCAGCAGCCAAGCGGGAGACACCTACAATGAGCAGTTCTTC. The chain is built from TRBV4-2 and TRBJ2-1; D is possibly TRBD2 (6 bases). Trimming stripped 1 base from V and 2 bases from J, with 9 bases between. This CDR3 comprises 15 residues. The germline V gene encodes CDR1 LGHNA and CDR2 YNFKEQ.

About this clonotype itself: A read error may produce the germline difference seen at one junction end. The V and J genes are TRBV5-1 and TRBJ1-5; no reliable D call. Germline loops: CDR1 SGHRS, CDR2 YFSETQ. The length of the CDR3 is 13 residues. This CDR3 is CASSFNSNQPHHF. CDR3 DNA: TGCGCCAGCAGCTTTAATAGCAATCAGCCCCATCATTTT. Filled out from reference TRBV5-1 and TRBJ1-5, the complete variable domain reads KAGVTQTPRYLIKTRGQQVTLSCSPISGHRSVSWYQQTPGQGLQFLFEYFSETQRNKGNFPGRFSGRQFSNSRSEMNVSTLELGDSALYLCASSFNSNQPHHFGDGTRLSIL.

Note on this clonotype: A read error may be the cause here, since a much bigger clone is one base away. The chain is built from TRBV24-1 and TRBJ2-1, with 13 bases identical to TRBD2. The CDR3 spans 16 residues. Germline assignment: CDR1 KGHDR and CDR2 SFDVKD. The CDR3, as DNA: TGTGCCATCAGTGATACTAGCGGGAGGGCCACGAATGAGCAGTTCTTC. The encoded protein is CAISDTSGRATNEQFF.

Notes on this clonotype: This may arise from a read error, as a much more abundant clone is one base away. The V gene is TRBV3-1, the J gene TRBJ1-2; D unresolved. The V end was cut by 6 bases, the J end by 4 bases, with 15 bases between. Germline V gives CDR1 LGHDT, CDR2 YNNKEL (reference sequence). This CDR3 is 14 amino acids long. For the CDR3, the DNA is TGTGCCAGCAGGGAGACCGGCCATACCTATGGCTACACCTTC. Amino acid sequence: CASRETGHTYGYTF.

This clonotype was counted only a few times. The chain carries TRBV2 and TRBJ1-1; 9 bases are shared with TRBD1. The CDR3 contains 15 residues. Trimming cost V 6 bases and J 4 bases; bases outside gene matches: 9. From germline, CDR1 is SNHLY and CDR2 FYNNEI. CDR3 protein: CASRYTGQGTTEAFF. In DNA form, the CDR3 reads TGTGCCAGCAGATACACGGGACAGGGAACCACTGAAGCTTTCTTT.

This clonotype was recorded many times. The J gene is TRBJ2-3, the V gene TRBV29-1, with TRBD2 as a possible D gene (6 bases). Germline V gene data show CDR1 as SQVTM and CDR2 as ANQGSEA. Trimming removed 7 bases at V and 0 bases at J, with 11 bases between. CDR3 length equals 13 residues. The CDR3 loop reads CSDWAGSTDTQYF. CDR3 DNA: TGCAGCGATTGGGCGGGGAGCACAGATACGCAGTATTTT.

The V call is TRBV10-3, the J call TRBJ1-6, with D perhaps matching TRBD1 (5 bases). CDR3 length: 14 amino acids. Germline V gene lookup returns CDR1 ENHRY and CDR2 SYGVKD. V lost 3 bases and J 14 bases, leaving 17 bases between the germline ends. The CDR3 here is CAISEVGVSASLHF. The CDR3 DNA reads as TGTGCCATCAGTGAAGTAGGGGTTTCCGCTTCCCTCCACTTT.

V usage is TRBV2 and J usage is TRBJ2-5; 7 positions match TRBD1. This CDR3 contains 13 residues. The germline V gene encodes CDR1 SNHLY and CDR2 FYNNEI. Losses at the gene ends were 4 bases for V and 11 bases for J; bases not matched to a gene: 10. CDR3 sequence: CASSGTGNNEQYF. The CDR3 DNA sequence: TGTGCCAGCAGTGGGACAGGAAACAATGAGCAGTACTTC. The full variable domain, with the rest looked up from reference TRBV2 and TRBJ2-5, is EPEVTQTPSHQVTQMGQEVILRCVPISNHLYFYWYRQILGQKVEFLVSFYNNEISEKSEIFDDQFSVERPDGSNFTLKIRSTKLEDSAMYFCASSGTGNNEQYFGPGTRLLVL.

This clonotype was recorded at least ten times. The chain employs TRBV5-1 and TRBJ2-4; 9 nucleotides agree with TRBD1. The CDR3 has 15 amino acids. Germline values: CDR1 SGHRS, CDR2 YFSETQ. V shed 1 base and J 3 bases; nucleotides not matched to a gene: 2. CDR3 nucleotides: TGCGCCAGCAGCTTGACGGACAGGGGCAAAAACATTCAGTACTTC. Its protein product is CASSLTDRGKNIQYF.

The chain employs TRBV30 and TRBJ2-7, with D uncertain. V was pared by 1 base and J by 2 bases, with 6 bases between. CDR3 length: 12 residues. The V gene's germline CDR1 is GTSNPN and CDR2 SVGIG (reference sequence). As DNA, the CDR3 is TGTGCCTGGAGTGGGCTCCCCTACGAGCAGTACTTC. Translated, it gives CAWSGLPYEQYF.

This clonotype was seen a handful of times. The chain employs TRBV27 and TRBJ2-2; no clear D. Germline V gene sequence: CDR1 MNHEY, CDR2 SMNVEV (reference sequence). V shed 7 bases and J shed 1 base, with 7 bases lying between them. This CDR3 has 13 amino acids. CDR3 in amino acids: CASIFRNTGELFF. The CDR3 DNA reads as TGTGCCAGCATCTTCAGGAACACCGGGGAGCTGTTTTTT.

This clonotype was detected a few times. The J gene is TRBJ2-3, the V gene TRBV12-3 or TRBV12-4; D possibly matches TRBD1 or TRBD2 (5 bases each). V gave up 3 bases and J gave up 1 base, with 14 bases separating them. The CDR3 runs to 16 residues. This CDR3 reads CASSLVGEWGTDTQYF. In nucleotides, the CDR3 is TGTGCCAGCAGTTTGGTAGGGGAGTGGGGCACAGATACGCAGTATTTT.

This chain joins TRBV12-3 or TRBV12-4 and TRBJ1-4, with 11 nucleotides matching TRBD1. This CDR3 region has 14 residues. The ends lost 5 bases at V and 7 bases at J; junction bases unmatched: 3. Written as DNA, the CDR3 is TGTGCCAGCAGTGGGACAGGGGGGATTGAAAAACTGTTTTTT. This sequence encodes CASSGTGGIEKLFF.

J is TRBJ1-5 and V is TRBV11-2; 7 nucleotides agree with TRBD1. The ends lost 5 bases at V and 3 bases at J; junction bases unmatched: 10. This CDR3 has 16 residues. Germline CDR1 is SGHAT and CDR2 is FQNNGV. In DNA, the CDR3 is TGTGCCAGCAGCGGACGGGACAGCTTCACCAATCAGCCCCAGCATTTT. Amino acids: CASSGRDSFTNQPQHF.

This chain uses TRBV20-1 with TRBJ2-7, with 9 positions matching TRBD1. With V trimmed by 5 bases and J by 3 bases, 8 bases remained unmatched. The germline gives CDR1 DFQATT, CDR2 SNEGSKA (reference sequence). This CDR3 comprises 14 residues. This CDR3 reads CSARDRGAYYEQYF. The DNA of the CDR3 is TGCAGTGCTCGCGACAGGGGGGCTTACTACGAGCAGTACTTC.

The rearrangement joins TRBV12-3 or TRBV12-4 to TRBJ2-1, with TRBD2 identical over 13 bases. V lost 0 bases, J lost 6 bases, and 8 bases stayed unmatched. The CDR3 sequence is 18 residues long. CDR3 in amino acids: CASSLAVLAGGHSNEQFF. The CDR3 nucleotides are TGTGCCAGCAGTTTAGCGGTACTAGCGGGGGGGCATAGCAATGAGCAGTTCTTC.